This T cell receptor (beta chain) came from a study of cytomegalovirus exposure and HLA in healthy donors. Study background: Prior work identified 120 million or so unique TCR beta sequences in some 180 million T cells.

Study outcomes and limitations: Association of a missense DCLRE1C variant with TCR beta V- and J-gene trimming was reported in a later analysis. Later analysis suggested links between common viral pathogens and several top significant clusters.

CDR3 length equals 14 residues. The ends lost 3 bases at V and 8 bases at J; junction bases unmatched: 5. Looked up from germline, CDR1 is SGHAT and CDR2 is FQNNGV. Comments on this clone: Its antigen remains unidentified.

PCR involved 60 Vbeta and 13 Jbeta primers. Using immunoSEQ multiplex PCR, the repertoire was profiled, and TCRdb retains in-frame clones only, with some absent. The table has about 97,000 clones, roughly 83% seen once; the top ten hold about 3.1%. This chain uses TRBV11-2 with TRBJ1-4, with TRBD1 identical over 8 bases. The source of this sequence is a male donor in good health and CMV-seropositive. Sequenced sample: PBMCs. The DNA of the CDR3 is TGTGCCAGCAGCTTGACAGGGGCAGGCGAAAAACTGTTTTTT. Protein product: CASSLTGAGEKLFF. Drawing the rest from reference TRBV11-2 and TRBJ1-4, the complete variable domain is EAGVAQSPRYKIIEKRQSVAFWCNPISGHATLYWYQQILGQGPKLLIQFQNNGVVDDSQLPKDRFSAERLKGVDSTLKIQPAKLEDSAVYLCASSLTGAGEKLFFGSGTQLSVL.